The clone carrying this TCR beta chain was observed many times. These data come from a study of Graves' ophthalmopathy and Graves' hyperthyroidism. As the template, RNA transcripts were used to amplify TCR beta CDR3 regions. Investigators did first-round RT-PCR with HTBI primers, then second-round multiplex PCR. TCRdb reprocessed the multiplex PCR reads via MiXCR and lists one record per CDR3 protein. The table shows approximately 640,000 distinct CDR3 sequences, with roughly two fifths occurring only once. V was trimmed by 3 bases and J by 6 bases, leaving 7 bases between them. CDR1 is KGHDR, CDR2 SFDVKD, per germline. The CDR3 length is 13 residues. It was from over 8.5 ml of fresh peripheral blood that the PBMCs came.

The sample comprised peripheral blood. The clonotype comes from an adult man with Graves' ophthalmopathy. The chain carries TRBV24-1 and TRBJ2-2; D is uncertain. CDR3 nucleotide sequence: TGTGCCACCAGTGATAGGACGGCCGGGGAGCTGTTTTTT. Protein sequence: CATSDRTAGELFF.